The 6 T cell receptor beta chains in this list originate from one sample, sequenced in a study of blood T cells in healthy people across ages. Alongside a J-beta primer mix, a sample-barcoded 5' primer served in a second PCR lasting roughly 6 to 12 cycles. One entry per CDR3 protein, called by TCRdb with MiXCR from the 5' RACE reads. The table shows 1.6 million or so distinct CDR3 sequences, with approximately 32% occurring only once. The sample comprised blood. Receptors originate from a woman in her 30s in good health.

The rearrangement links TRBV5-1 to TRBJ2-5, with 12 positions matching TRBD1. V was pared by 1 base and J by 7 bases, with 5 bases of the junction left unmatched. The length of the CDR3 is 15 residues. CDR1 and CDR2 (germline): SGHRS, YFSETQ. The CDR3 DNA follows: TGCGCCAGCAGCTTGAGGGGACAGGGGGCTGGGACCCAGTACTTC. It translates to CASSLRGQGAGTQYF.

The chain has TRBV20-1 and TRBJ1-1; tentatively, D is TRBD1 (5 bases). This CDR3 spans 13 amino acids. V shed 5 bases and J shed 0 bases, with 10 bases lying between them. Germline values: CDR1 DFQATT, CDR2 SNEGSKA (reference sequence). CDR3 region: CSARGYMNTEAFF. Written as DNA, the CDR3 is TGCAGTGCTCGGGGGTATATGAACACTGAAGCTTTCTTT.

This clonotype was detected only a few times. The gene calls are TRBV6-2 or TRBV6-3 and TRBJ2-3, with D perhaps TRBD2 (5 bases). V was pared by 2 bases and J by 4 bases, with 10 bases between. The CDR3 consists of 14 residues. CDR1 and CDR2 from the germline V gene are MNHEY and SVGEGT. DNA for the CDR3: TGTGCCAGCAGTTACACCCGACTATCAGATACGCAGTATTTT. It encodes CASSYTRLSDTQYF.

This clonotype was seen a few times. V is TRBV12-3 or TRBV12-4 and J is TRBJ1-2; 10 positions match TRBD1. CDR3 size: 13 residues. Unmatched junction bases numbered 3, after V lost 3 bases and J lost 8 bases. Written as DNA, the CDR3 is TGTGCCAGCAGTTTTGGACAGGGGGTCGGCTACACCTTC. Translating gives CASSFGQGVGYTF.

This clonotype has just a few counts. The J gene is TRBJ2-7, the V gene TRBV6-1; D might be TRBD2 (5 bases). V was shortened by 6 bases and J by 6 bases, with 18 bases between the two germline ends. Germline CDR1 and CDR2: MNHNS and SASEGT. The CDR3 consists of 14 residues. CDR3 protein: CASSADEGLGEQYF. CDR3 coding DNA: TGTGCCAGCAGCGCGGACGAGGGTTTGGGCGAGCAGTACTTC.

This clonotype was seen a few times. Since the CDR3 does not end with the conserved phenylalanine or tryptophan, this likely comes from a read error. The genes are TRBV10-1 and TRBJ2-5, with D maybe TRBD2 (7 bases). This CDR3 is built from 17 residues. The V end was cut by 7 bases, the J end by 6 bases, with 27 bases between. CDR1 and CDR2 (germline): WNHNN, SYGVQD (reference sequence). The CDR3 DNA is TGCGCCAGCATTCCCCTTGGGGGGGGCGGATGGGGGCAGACCCAGTACGTC. It yields the protein CASIPLGGGGWGQTQYV.